This T cell receptor (beta chain) was sequenced for a study of control samples from healthy donors and cancer patients. The table came from immunoSEQ multiplex PCR; TCRdb's copy has only in-frame clones and leaves some out. The table records roughly 120,000 clones, over 75% of them present only once. Trimming shortened V by 3 bases and J by 4 bases, and 10 bases separated the two germline ends. This CDR3 is built from 13 residues. CDR1 and CDR2 (germline): LNHDA, SQIVND (reference sequence). Source material: PBMCs. The chain recombines TRBV19 with TRBJ2-7; D is ambiguous. The sequence was collected from a woman aged 50 to 65 with colorectal cancer. The CDR3 loop is CASSIRVAYEQYF. The CDR3 DNA follows: TGTGCCAGTAGTATTAGAGTGGCATACGAGCAGTACTTC.